This T cell receptor beta chain was identified during a study of vaccination effects on CD4 cells after COVID-19. Study-wide context: With around 10 ug/ml peptides and roughly 11 IU/ml IL-2, roughly 2.1 million PBMC per well were cultured.

The CDR3 consists of 17 residues. The germline gives CDR1 SGHVS, CDR2 FQNEAQ. V gave up 2 bases and J gave up 2 bases; unmatched junction bases: 6. This clone was seen once. Its antigen is unidentified. TCRdb's table, derived via immunoSEQ multiplex PCR, lists solely in-frame clones and lacks some. The sample carries 66,000 or so clones, around 79% recorded once. Following culture for roughly 10 days, CD4+ T cells were isolated. Of the BNT162b2 and mRNA-1273 vaccines, participants received two doses of one or the other. Half-medium replacement with IL-2 medium occurred on days 3 and 7. The receptor was derived from a human donor who received a COVID-19 vaccine. The chain combines TRBV7-8 with TRBJ2-6, with 7 bases fitting TRBD2. The sample consisted of CD4+ T cells from PBMCs cultured without peptide, taken after COVID-19 vaccination. CDR3 sequence: CASSLLPSGTGANVLTF. As DNA, the CDR3 is TGTGCCAGCAGCTTATTGCCTAGCGGAACTGGGGCCAACGTCCTGACTTTC.